This record concerns one T cell receptor (beta chain) sequence. The data were taken from a study of shared clonotypes between healthy human individuals. The CDR3 loop spans 12 amino acids. With 5 bases removed from V and 6 bases from J, the gap between germline ends came to 8 bases. Per the germline V gene, CDR1 is MNHNS and CDR2 is SASEGT. At deep level, the assay was performed. Replicate PCRs for sorted subsets used around 200 ng DNA; this equaled around 28,000 T cell genomes. Using immunoSEQ multiplex PCR, the repertoire was profiled, and TCRdb retains in-frame clones only, with some absent. The sample has around 940,000 clones; 70% to 85% are singletons.

The V and J genes are TRBV6-1 and TRBJ2-1; a weak D match, TRBD2 (5 bases). This TCR was recovered from a man younger than 35 in good health. The specimen was memory CD4+ T cells sorted from blood. Subset noted: CD45RA-negative fraction. CDR3 amino acids: CASSFAGNEQFF. CDR3 bases: TGTGCCAGCAGTTTCGCGGGCAATGAGCAGTTCTTC.